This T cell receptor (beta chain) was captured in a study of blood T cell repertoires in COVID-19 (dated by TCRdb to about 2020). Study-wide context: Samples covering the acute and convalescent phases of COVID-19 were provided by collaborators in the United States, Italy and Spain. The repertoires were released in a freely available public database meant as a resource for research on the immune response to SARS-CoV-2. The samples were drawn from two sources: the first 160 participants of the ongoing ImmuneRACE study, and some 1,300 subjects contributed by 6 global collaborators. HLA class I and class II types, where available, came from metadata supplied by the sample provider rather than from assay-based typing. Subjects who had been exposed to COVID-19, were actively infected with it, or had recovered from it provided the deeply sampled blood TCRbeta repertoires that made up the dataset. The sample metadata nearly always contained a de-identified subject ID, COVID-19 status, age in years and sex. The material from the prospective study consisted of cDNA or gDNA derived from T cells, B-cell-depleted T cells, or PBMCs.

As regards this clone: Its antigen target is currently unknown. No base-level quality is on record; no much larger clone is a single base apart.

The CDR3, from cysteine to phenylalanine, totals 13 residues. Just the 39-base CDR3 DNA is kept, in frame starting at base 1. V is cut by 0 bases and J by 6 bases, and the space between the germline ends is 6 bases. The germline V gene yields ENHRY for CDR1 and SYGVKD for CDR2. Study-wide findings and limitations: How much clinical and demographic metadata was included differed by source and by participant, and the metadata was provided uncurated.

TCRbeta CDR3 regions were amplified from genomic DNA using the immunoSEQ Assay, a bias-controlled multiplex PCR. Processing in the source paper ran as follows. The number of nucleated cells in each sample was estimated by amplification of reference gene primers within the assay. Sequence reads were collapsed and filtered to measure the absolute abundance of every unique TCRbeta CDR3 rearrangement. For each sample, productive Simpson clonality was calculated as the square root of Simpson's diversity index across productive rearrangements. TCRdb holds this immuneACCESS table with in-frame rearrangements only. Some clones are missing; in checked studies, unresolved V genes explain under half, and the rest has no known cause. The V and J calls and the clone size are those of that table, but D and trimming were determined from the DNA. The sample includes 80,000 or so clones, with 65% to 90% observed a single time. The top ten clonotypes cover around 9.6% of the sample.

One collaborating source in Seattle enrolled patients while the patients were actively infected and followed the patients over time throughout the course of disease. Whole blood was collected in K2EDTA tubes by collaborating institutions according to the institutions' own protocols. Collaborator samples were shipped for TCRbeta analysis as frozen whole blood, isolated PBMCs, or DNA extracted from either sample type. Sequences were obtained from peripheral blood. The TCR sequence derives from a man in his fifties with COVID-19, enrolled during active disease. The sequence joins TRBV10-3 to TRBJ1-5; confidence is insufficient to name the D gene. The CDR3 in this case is CAISESLSQPQHF. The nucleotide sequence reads TGTGCCATCAGTGAGTCGCTAAGTCAGCCCCAGCATTTT.